One sample yielded the 25 T cell receptor beta chains listed below, sequenced in a study of T cells in Graves' hyperthyroidism and ophthalmopathy. Amplified regions were TCR beta CDR3 sequences from RNA transcripts. Researchers ran a first-round RT-PCR on the TCR CDR3 using the HTBI primer set. TCRdb passed the multiplex PCR reads through MiXCR, listing each CDR3 protein once. The sample contains hundreds of thousands of distinct CDR3 sequences, around a sixth of which appear only once. Sequenced input: blood. The source of these receptors is a woman between 45 and 65 years old with Graves' hyperthyroidism that later progressed to Graves' ophthalmopathy.

This chain links TRBV20-1 with TRBJ1-5; maybe TRBD1 (6 bases). The germline V gene has CDR1 DFQATT and CDR2 SNEGSKA (reference sequence). Trimming removed 6 bases from V and 0 bases from J, with 21 bases in between. The CDR3 has 17 amino acids. The chain's CDR3 is CSAEPPGQEYSNQPQHF. The CDR3 DNA reads TGCAGTGCCGAACCCCCGGGACAAGAATATAGCAATCAGCCCCAGCATTTT.

The chain links TRBV25-1 to TRBJ2-1; TRBD2 matches 9 bases. This CDR3 is built from 14 residues. V gave up 8 bases and J gave up 3 bases; unmatched junction bases: 5. The germline V gene encodes CDR1 MGHDK and CDR2 SYGVNS. CDR3 sequence (DNA): TGTGCCAGCCACGGCGGGGGGGACTACAATGAGCAGTTCTTC. Its translation: CASHGGGDYNEQFF.

As for this clonotype: A much larger clone differs by one base, so this may be a read error. This chain uses TRBV2 with TRBJ1-4; weak D call: TRBD1 (6 bases). The V gene's germline CDR1 is SNHLY and CDR2 FYNNEI. The CDR3 totals 18 residues. V shed 6 bases and J shed 0 bases, with 20 bases lying between them. The CDR3 region is CASSHGTSTRATNEKLFF. The CDR3 DNA reads as TGTGCCAGCAGCCACGGGACATCGACCCGAGCAACTAATGAAAAACTGTTTTTT. The variable domain in full, with the rest retrieved from reference TRBV2 and TRBJ1-4, is EPEVTQTPSHQVTQMGQEVILRCVPISNHLYFYWYRQILGQKVEFLVSFYNNEISEKSEIFDDQFSVERPDGSNFTLKIRSTKLEDSAMYFCASSHGTSTRATNEKLFFGSGTQLSVL.

There are many counts of this clonotype. The genes are TRBV11-3 and TRBJ2-1, with D uncertain. Deletions cut 3 bases from V and 9 bases from J, with 15 bases between. From germline, CDR1 is SGHNT and CDR2 YENEEA. This CDR3 comprises 14 residues. CDR3 in amino acids: CASSFASRAREQFF. For the CDR3, the DNA is TGTGCCAGCAGCTTCGCCTCGAGAGCACGTGAGCAGTTCTTC.

This clonotype was observed once. CDR3 region: CASSAGQESSYEQYF. CDR3 sequence (DNA): TGTGCCAGCAGCGCGGGACAGGAAAGCTCCTACGAGCAGTACTTC. The chain employs TRBV6-2 or TRBV6-3 and TRBJ2-7, with 8 bases fitting TRBD1. Losses at the gene ends were 6 bases for V and 0 bases for J; bases not matched to a gene: 7. The germline V gene encodes CDR1 MNHEY and CDR2 SVGEGT. The CDR3 covers 15 residues.

The V gene is TRBV6-5, the J gene TRBJ1-4; D is ambiguous. The CDR3 length is 16 residues. Germline CDR1 is MNHEY and CDR2 is SVGAGI. The ends were cut back, 2 bases at V and 0 bases at J, with 10 bases in the middle. The CDR3 nucleotides read TGTGCCAGCAGTTACCCGAGGGTTGCAACTAATGAAAAACTGTTTTTT. Translation gives CASSYPRVATNEKLFF.

This clonotype was detected ten times or more. The CDR3 sequence is CATNSGTGGGNQPQHF. CDR3 nucleotide sequence: TGTGCCACCAATTCCGGGACAGGGGGCGGCAATCAGCCCCAGCATTTT. The gene calls are TRBV10-3 and TRBJ1-5, with 12 bases aligning to TRBD1. J gave up 2 bases and V 10 bases, and 9 bases lay outside the gene matches. This CDR3 has 16 amino acids. CDR1 and CDR2 from the germline V gene are ENHRY and SYGVKD.

This clonotype was detected a few times. The rearrangement uses TRBV14 and TRBJ2-3; weak D call: TRBD1 (6 bases). CDR1 SGHDN and CDR2 FVKESK come from the germline V gene. CDR3 length: 15 residues. V was trimmed by 4 bases and J by 4 bases, leaving 15 bases between them. CDR3 sequence (DNA): TGTGCCAGCAGCCTGGGGACATCCGCCGCAGATACGCAGTATTTT. Translating gives CASSLGTSAADTQYF.

This clonotype was detected a few times. The genes are TRBV19 and TRBJ2-3, with D perhaps assigned TRBD1 or TRBD2 (6 bases each). The CDR3 sequence is 15 residues long. Trimming shortened V by 7 bases and J by 2 bases, and 16 bases separated the two germline ends. Germline V gives CDR1 LNHDA, CDR2 SQIVND (reference sequence). The CDR3: CASTALGGLTDTQYF. CDR3 coding DNA: TGTGCCAGTACGGCGTTGGGGGGCCTCACAGATACGCAGTATTTT.

This clonotype has a handful of counts. This rearrangement joins TRBV12-3 or TRBV12-4 to TRBJ1-2, with D unclear. This CDR3 region has 13 residues. V was trimmed by 8 bases and J by 0 bases, leaving 10 bases between them. The CDR3 nucleotides read TGTGCCAGCGGGAGGGCCTCTAACTATGGCTACACCTTC. Its translation: CASGRASNYGYTF.

Only a few counts were recorded for this clonotype. This chain connects TRBV14 to TRBJ1-2; no clear D. This CDR3 spans 14 amino acids. Trimming removed 3 bases from V and 8 bases from J, with 16 bases in between. Looked up from germline, CDR1 is SGHDN and CDR2 is FVKESK. The CDR3 spells CASSHTPGGIGYTF. The CDR3 DNA reads TGTGCCAGCAGCCACACCCCAGGAGGGATCGGCTACACCTTC.

The rearrangement joins TRBV5-1 to TRBJ2-1; 10 bases are shared with TRBD2. V lost 4 bases and J lost 8; bases outside the gene matches: 12. This CDR3 region has 16 residues. The germline gives CDR1 SGHRS, CDR2 YFSETQ. Written as DNA, the CDR3 is TGCGCCAGCAGCCAAAGTCAAGCGGGGGGGTACGATGAGCAGTTCTTC. As protein: CASSQSQAGGYDEQFF.

CDR3 residues: CASRRQSYSNQPQHF. The CDR3 nucleotides are TGTGCCAGCAGGCGACAGAGCTATAGCAATCAGCCCCAGCATTTT. This chain joins TRBV6-1 and TRBJ1-5; D may be TRBD1 (5 bases). Trimming took 6 bases from V and 0 from J, leaving 12 bases between them. Looked up from germline, CDR1 is MNHNS and CDR2 is SASEGT. CDR3 size: 15 residues.

This clonotype was observed many times. The chain uses TRBV11-2 and TRBJ2-2, with 10 bases fitting TRBD2. In germline, CDR1 is SGHAT, CDR2 FQNNGV. The CDR3 consists of 16 residues. V dropped 3 bases and J dropped 2; count of bases not matched to a gene: 3. CDR3 protein: CASSFLAGENTGELFF. In DNA, the CDR3 is TGTGCCAGCAGCTTTCTAGCGGGGGAAAACACCGGGGAGCTGTTTTTT.

This clonotype was seen ten or more times. This chain uses TRBV6-1 with TRBJ2-1; 8 nucleotides match TRBD2. CDR3 length: 16 amino acids. Trimming cost V 6 bases and J 8 bases; bases outside gene matches: 15. Germline CDR1 and CDR2: MNHNS and SASEGT. The CDR3 protein is CASSPTRLAMSDEQFF. Written as DNA, the CDR3 is TGTGCCAGCAGCCCAACCCGACTAGCGATGAGCGATGAGCAGTTCTTC.

The rearrangement links TRBV11-1 to TRBJ1-6, with D hard to call. Trimming shortened V by 7 bases and J by 7 bases, and 17 bases separated the two germline ends. The CDR3 covers 15 residues. CDR1 and CDR2 (germline): SGHAT, FQDESV (reference sequence). The CDR3 spells CASTPQGGTNSPLHF. Written as DNA, the CDR3 is TGTGCCAGCACGCCCCAAGGCGGTACCAATTCACCCCTCCACTTT.

This chain joins TRBV12-3 or TRBV12-4 and TRBJ2-1; no clear D. The CDR3 covers 13 residues. V lost 8 bases and J lost 3, with 11 bases in between. The CDR3 protein is CASASRDYNEQFF. CDR3 DNA: TGTGCCAGCGCGAGTAGGGACTACAATGAGCAGTTCTTC.

There are many counts of this clonotype. J is TRBJ2-1 and V is TRBV14, with 7 bases lining up with TRBD1. V lost 0 bases, J lost 8 bases, and 4 bases stayed unmatched. CDR1 and CDR2 from the germline V gene are SGHDN and FVKESK. The CDR3 covers 14 residues. CDR3 sequence (DNA): TGTGCCAGCAGCCAAGATCACAGGGGACATGAGCAGTTCTTC. Its translation is CASSQDHRGHEQFF.

This clonotype appeared many times. DNA of the CDR3: TGTGCCAGCAGCTTAGACGGGGACCTCTACAATGAGCAGTTCTTC. Translating it yields CASSLDGDLYNEQFF. The rearrangement links TRBV11-2 to TRBJ2-1, with D perhaps being TRBD1 or TRBD2 (5 bases each). The CDR3 consists of 15 residues. V was pared by 0 bases and J by 3 bases, with 9 bases between. Germline lookup yields CDR1 SGHAT and CDR2 FQNNGV.

The V call is TRBV19, the J call TRBJ1-3, with unresolved D. The CDR3 is 15 residues long. The V gene's germline CDR1 is LNHDA and CDR2 SQIVND (reference sequence). Trimming removed 6 bases at V and 0 bases at J, with 12 bases between. The CDR3 protein is CASSILQNSGNTIYF. The CDR3 DNA reads TGTGCCAGTAGCATATTGCAGAACTCTGGAAACACCATATATTTT.

This clonotype was detected a few times. The chain uses TRBV20-1 and TRBJ1-2; 9 nucleotides align to TRBD1. There are 15 residues in the CDR3. The germline gives CDR1 DFQATT, CDR2 SNEGSKA (reference sequence). With V trimmed by 6 bases and J by 3 bases, 11 bases remained unmatched. In DNA, the CDR3 is TGCAGTGCCTCCTCGGGACAGGGTCAAGACTATGGCTACACCTTC. Translation: CSASSGQGQDYGYTF.

A word on this clonotype: This may be a read error: a much more frequent sequence differs by one nucleotide. The CDR3 ends on some other residue instead of the conserved phenylalanine or tryptophan, so this is likely a read error. The V gene is TRBV3-1, the J gene TRBJ2-5; D might be TRBD2 (5 bases). V was cut by 4 bases and J by 2 bases, with 11 bases left in between. The V gene's germline CDR1 is LGHDT and CDR2 YNNKEL (reference sequence). The CDR3 runs 14 residues. In nucleotides, the CDR3 is TGTGCCAGCAGCCGGGAGCGGCGTCAAGAGACCCAGTACCTC. This codes for CASSRERRQETQYL.

This clonotype was recorded many times. V usage is TRBV10-3 and J usage is TRBJ1-2, with D maybe TRBD1 (5 bases). Per germline, CDR1 ENHRY and CDR2 SYGVKD. This CDR3 is built from 15 residues. V was trimmed by 0 bases and J by 4 bases, leaving 12 bases between them. The CDR3 loop reads CAISESASGVYGYTF. The CDR3 DNA is TGTGCCATCAGTGAGTCAGCCTCGGGGGTCTATGGCTACACCTTC.

This clonotype has a handful of counts. The chain is built from TRBV9 and TRBJ2-1; D is ambiguous. Trimming cost V 4 bases and J 6 bases, with 20 bases left between them. CDR1 and CDR2 (germline): SGDLS, YYNGEE. The CDR3 contains 16 residues. The CDR3 protein is CASSTRDEGLANEQFF. CDR3 in DNA: TGTGCCAGCAGCACCCGCGATGAAGGGTTGGCCAATGAGCAGTTCTTC.

The chain is built from TRBV27 and TRBJ2-7; 9 bases align to TRBD2. J gave up 2 bases and V 8 bases, and 7 bases lay outside the gene matches. The CDR3 has 14 residues. Germline V gene sequence: CDR1 MNHEY, CDR2 SMNVEV (reference sequence). For the CDR3, the DNA is TGTGCCAGCCGCTTGGTAGCGGGGGCCTACGAGCAGTACTTC. Amino acids: CASRLVAGAYEQYF.